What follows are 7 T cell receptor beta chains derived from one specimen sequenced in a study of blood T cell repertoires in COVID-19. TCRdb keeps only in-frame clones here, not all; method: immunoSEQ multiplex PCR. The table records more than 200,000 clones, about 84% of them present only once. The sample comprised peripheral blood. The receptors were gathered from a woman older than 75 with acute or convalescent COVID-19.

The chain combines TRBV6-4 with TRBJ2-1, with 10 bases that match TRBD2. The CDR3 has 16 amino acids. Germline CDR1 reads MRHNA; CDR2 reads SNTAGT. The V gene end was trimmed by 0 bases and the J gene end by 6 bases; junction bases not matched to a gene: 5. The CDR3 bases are TGTGCCAGCAGTGACTCAGCCAGCGGGGGGGGCAATGAGCAGTTCTTC. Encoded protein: CASSDSASGGGNEQFF.

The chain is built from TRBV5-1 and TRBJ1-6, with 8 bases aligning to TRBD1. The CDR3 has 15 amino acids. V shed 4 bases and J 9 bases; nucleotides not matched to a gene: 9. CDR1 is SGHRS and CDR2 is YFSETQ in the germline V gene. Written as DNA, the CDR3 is TGCGCCAGCAGCCAGGGACAGGCAGATGGTTCACCCCTCCACTTT. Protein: CASSQGQADGSPLHF.

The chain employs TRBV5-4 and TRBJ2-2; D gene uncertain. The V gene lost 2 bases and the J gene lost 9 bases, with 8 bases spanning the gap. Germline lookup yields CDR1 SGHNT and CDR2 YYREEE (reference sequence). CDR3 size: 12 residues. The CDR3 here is CASSFDARELFF. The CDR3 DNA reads TGTGCCAGCAGCTTTGATGCGCGGGAGCTGTTTTTT. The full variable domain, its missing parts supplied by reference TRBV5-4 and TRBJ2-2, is ETGVTQSPTHLIKTRGQQVTLRCSSQSGHNTVSWYQQALGQGPQFIFQYYREEENGRGNFPPRFSGLQFPNYSSELNVNALELDDSALYLCASSFDARELFFGEGSRLTVL.

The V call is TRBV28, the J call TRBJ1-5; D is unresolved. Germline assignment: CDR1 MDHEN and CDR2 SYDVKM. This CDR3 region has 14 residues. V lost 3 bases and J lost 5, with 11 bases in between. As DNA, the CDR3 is TGTGCCAGCAGTTTCCCCTCCCTTCATCAGCCCCAGCATTTT. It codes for CASSFPSLHQPQHF.

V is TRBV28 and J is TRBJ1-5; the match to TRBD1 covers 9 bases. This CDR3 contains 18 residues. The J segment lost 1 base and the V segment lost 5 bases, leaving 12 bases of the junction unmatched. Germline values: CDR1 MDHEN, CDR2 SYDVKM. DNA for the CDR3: TGTGCCAGCAGTCTTGCGCATGTGGGACAGGGAAGCAATCAGCCCCAGCATTTT. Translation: CASSLAHVGQGSNQPQHF.

The CDR3: CASSILGEPGPYEQYF. The CDR3 bases are TGTGCCAGTAGTATATTGGGAGAACCTGGCCCTTACGAGCAGTACTTC. The chain joins TRBV19 to TRBJ2-7, with a tentative D call TRBD2 (5 bases). The CDR3 runs 16 residues. The V gene lost 2 bases and the J gene lost 4 bases, with 18 bases spanning the gap. The germline V gene encodes CDR1 LNHDA and CDR2 SQIVND (reference sequence).

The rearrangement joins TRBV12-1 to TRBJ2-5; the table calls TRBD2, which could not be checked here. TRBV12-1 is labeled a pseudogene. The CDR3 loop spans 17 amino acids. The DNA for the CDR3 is TGTGCCAGCAGCCGTTCTTCGGGGTTTCTCCTCGCGGAGACCCAGTACTTC. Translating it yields CASSRSSGFLLAETQYF.